The 23 T cell receptor beta chains in this list originate from one sample, sequenced in a study of blood T cell repertoires in COVID-19. Sequencing was performed with immunoSEQ multiplex PCR; in TCRdb, only in-frame clones are kept and a portion is missing. The sample lists some 100,000 clones, more than 75% occurring once. Material for sequencing was peripheral blood. These receptors all come from a middle-aged man with acute or convalescent COVID-19.

This clone was recorded once. This chain links TRBV12-3 or TRBV12-4 with TRBJ1-5; the D is unclear. The CDR3 contains 13 residues. The V end lost 3 bases, the J end lost 4 bases, and 7 bases lay between the germline ends. This chain's CDR3 is CASSFSANQPQHF. CDR3 coding DNA: TGTGCCAGCAGTTTCTCCGCGAATCAGCCCCAGCATTTT.

The genes are TRBV6-6 and TRBJ1-2; 7 bases are shared with TRBD1. The CDR3 covers 12 residues. Per the germline V gene, CDR1 is MNHNY and CDR2 is SVGAGI (reference sequence). V was pared by 9 bases and J by 6 bases, with 7 bases of the junction left unmatched. The CDR3 loop is CASYRDRDGYTF. The CDR3, as DNA: TGTGCCAGTTACCGGGACAGAGATGGCTACACCTTC.

The chain uses TRBV30 and TRBJ2-7; 7 bases agree with TRBD2. The germline gives CDR1 GTSNPN, CDR2 SVGIG (reference sequence). Trimming cost V 3 bases and J 2 bases; bases outside gene matches: 7. The CDR3 has 14 amino acids. The CDR3 protein is CAWSLLAFTYEQYF. DNA of the CDR3: TGTGCCTGGAGCCTACTAGCGTTCACCTACGAGCAGTACTTC.

The chain has TRBV7-9 and TRBJ2-7; 10 bases align to TRBD2. Germline V CDR1 and CDR2: SEHNR, FQNEAQ (reference sequence). The V segment lost 1 base and the J segment 5 bases; nucleotides outside the gene matches: 5. The CDR3 has 15 residues. DNA for the CDR3: TGTGCCAGCAGCTTAGTACTAGCGGGACGACACGAGCAGTACTTC. This sequence encodes CASSLVLAGRHEQYF.

The chain has TRBV12-3 or TRBV12-4 and TRBJ1-2; the D is unclear. Trimming cost V 6 bases and J 8 bases, with 10 bases left between them. The CDR3 consists of 11 residues. This CDR3 is CASSKSQGYTF. In DNA, the CDR3 is TGTGCCAGCAGCAAATCGCAGGGCTACACCTTC.

The chain recombines TRBV28 with TRBJ2-7; TRBD1 agrees at 10 bases. The V gene end was trimmed by 6 bases and the J gene end by 4 bases; junction bases not matched to a gene: 9. The length of the CDR3 is 15 residues. The germline V gene encodes CDR1 MDHEN and CDR2 SYDVKM. CDR3 protein: CASRSLGTGAYEQYF. CDR3 nucleotide sequence: TGTGCCAGCAGGTCACTCGGGACAGGGGCGTACGAGCAGTACTTC.

The chain has TRBV30 and TRBJ2-7; 9 nucleotides align to TRBD1. V shed 0 bases, J shed 7 bases, and the junction held 7 bases outside the gene matches. This CDR3 has 14 residues. Germline values: CDR1 GTSNPN, CDR2 SVGIG (reference sequence). The CDR3 reads CAWSVSQGAEEQYF. The CDR3 nucleotides are TGTGCCTGGAGTGTTTCACAGGGGGCAGAAGAGCAGTACTTC.

The chain is built from TRBV19 and TRBJ1-6; 11 nucleotides match TRBD1. V dropped 6 bases and J dropped 9; count of bases not matched to a gene: 7. Germline-derived CDR1 and CDR2 are LNHDA and SQIVND (reference sequence). This CDR3 contains 15 residues. Here the CDR3 DNA reads TGTGCCAGTAGACGGACAGGGGGCAGGAGTTCACCCCTCCACTTT. This gives the protein CASRRTGGRSSPLHF.

The V gene is TRBV3-1 (or the pseudogene TRBV3-2), the J gene TRBJ2-7, with D hard to call. This CDR3 has 11 residues. Trimming left V 8 bases short and J 0 bases short, with 5 bases between. Germline V lookup: CDR1 LGHDT, CDR2 YNNKEL (reference sequence). The CDR3 reads CASRGSYEQYF. The CDR3 DNA reads as TGTGCCAGCCGCGGCTCCTACGAGCAGTACTTC.

The rearrangement uses TRBV6-1 and TRBJ2-2; D not certain. The germline V gene has CDR1 MNHNS and CDR2 SASEGT. Trimming cost V 1 base and J 13 bases, with 7 bases left between them. The CDR3 contains 11 residues. The CDR3 bases are TGTGCCAGCAGTGAAGGGTTAGCGCTGTTTTTT. Encoded protein: CASSEGLALFF.

With regard to this clone: This may be a read error, as it is one base from a much larger clone. The sample contains more than one DNA sequence encoding this CDR3. This chain connects TRBV3-1 (or the pseudogene TRBV3-2) to TRBJ2-7, with TRBD1 matching over 7 bases. This CDR3 contains 13 residues. CDR1 is LGHDT, CDR2 YNNKEL, per germline (reference sequence). J gave up 2 bases and V 4 bases, and 2 bases lay outside the gene matches. The CDR3 bases are TGTGCCAGCAGCCGACAGGGCCCCTACGAGCAGTACTTC. Translated, it gives CASSRQGPYEQYF.

A few counts support this clone. The CDR3 loop reads CASSLDQIARQYF. CDR3 nucleotide sequence: TGTGCCAGCAGCTTAGACCAAATAGCTAGGCAGTATTTT. The chain employs TRBV7-6 and TRBJ2-3; no firm D call. V was cut by 1 base and J by 11 bases, with 13 bases left in between. The CDR3 has 13 amino acids. Germline V gives CDR1 SGHVS, CDR2 FNYEAQ. Using reference TRBV7-6 and TRBJ2-3 for the parts outside the CDR3, the full variable domain is GAGVSQSPRYKVTKRGQDVALRCDPISGHVSLYWYRQALGQGPEFLTYFNYEAQQDKSGLPNDRFSAERPEGSISTLTIQRTEQRDSAMYRCASSLDQIARQYFGPGTRLTVL.

The chain links TRBV11-3 to TRBJ2-1, with 12 nucleotides matching TRBD2. CDR1 is SGHNT and CDR2 is YENEEA in the germline V gene. The CDR3 has 18 amino acids. After removal of 4 bases from V and 1 base from J, the junction contained 8 bases not matched to a gene. Written as DNA, the CDR3 is TGTGCCAGCAGCTCTCAATTACTAGCGGGAGGATCCTACAATGAGCAGTTCTTC. It yields the protein CASSSQLLAGGSYNEQFF.

V is TRBV19 and J is TRBJ2-1; D possibly corresponds to TRBD2 (5 bases). Per the germline V gene, CDR1 is LNHDA and CDR2 is SQIVND (reference sequence). The CDR3 has 13 residues. Trimming pared 2 bases from V and 5 bases from J, leaving 7 bases between. The CDR3: CASSITGNNEQFF. The CDR3 bases are TGTGCCAGTAGTATAACGGGGAACAATGAGCAGTTCTTC. Together with reference TRBV19 and TRBJ2-1, the CDR3 gives the full variable domain: DGGITQSPKYLFRKEGQNVTLSCEQNLNHDAMYWYRQDPGQGLRLIYYSQIVNDFQKGDIAEGYSVSREKKESFPLTVTSAQKNPTAFYLCASSITGNNEQFFGPGTRLTVL.

The rearrangement links TRBV2 to TRBJ2-3; TRBD2 agrees at 12 bases. V was clipped by 7 bases and J by 4 bases; unmatched bases: 6. Germline V lookup: CDR1 SNHLY, CDR2 FYNNEI. The CDR3 is 15 amino acids. Here the CDR3 reads CASTRTSGNPDTQYF. DNA for the CDR3: TGTGCCAGCACCCGGACTAGCGGGAACCCAGATACGCAGTATTTT. Together with reference TRBV2 and TRBJ2-3, the CDR3 gives the full variable domain: EPEVTQTPSHQVTQMGQEVILRCVPISNHLYFYWYRQILGQKVEFLVSFYNNEISEKSEIFDDQFSVERPDGSNFTLKIRSTKLEDSAMYFCASTRTSGNPDTQYFGPGTRLTVL.

The chain couples TRBV13 to TRBJ2-7, with a tentative D call TRBD2 (6 bases). Trimming took 3 bases from V and 3 from J, leaving 15 bases between them. Germline V lookup: CDR1 PRHDT, CDR2 FYEKMQ (reference sequence). The CDR3 contains 15 residues. This chain's CDR3 is CASSFNGGGFYEQYF. CDR3 sequence (DNA): TGTGCCAGCAGCTTTAATGGGGGAGGATTCTACGAGCAGTACTTC.

The chain carries TRBV23-1 and TRBJ2-1; D ambiguous. TRBV23-1 is an ORF; its function is uncertain. CDR3 length: 19 residues. Trimming removed 0 bases at V and 0 bases at J, with 18 bases between. CDR3 DNA sequence: TGCGCCAGCAGTCAATCGTTAGAACGTCCCTACCGCTCCTACAATGAGCAGTTCTTC. Protein: CASSQSLERPYRSYNEQFF.

V usage is TRBV5-1 and J usage is TRBJ2-5, with D possibly TRBD1 on 5 matching bases. The V gene's germline CDR1 is SGHRS and CDR2 YFSETQ. The CDR3 sequence is 15 residues long. The V and J ends lost 3 bases and 2 bases respectively, with 14 bases between them. The CDR3 region is CASSWTWTPQETQYF. The CDR3 region has the DNA TGCGCCAGCAGCTGGACCTGGACACCTCAAGAGACCCAGTACTTC.

The rearrangement joins TRBV11-2 to TRBJ2-1; 7 bases align to TRBD2. This CDR3 region has 15 residues. From germline, CDR1 is SGHAT and CDR2 FQNNGV. V was clipped by 6 bases and J by 9 bases; unmatched bases: 14. Here the CDR3 DNA reads TGTGCCAGCAGGTCCCCATGGGGGAGGGCCCCTGAGCAGTTCTTC. Its translation is CASRSPWGRAPEQFF.

There are a few counts of this clone. This chain joins TRBV20-1 and TRBJ2-3; 11 positions match TRBD2. With V trimmed by 3 bases and J by 0 bases, 17 bases remained unmatched. The CDR3 length is 20 residues. From germline, CDR1 is DFQATT and CDR2 SNEGSKA (reference sequence). The CDR3 loop is CSASGGTSGRPTSSTDTQYF. The DNA of the CDR3 is TGCAGTGCTAGTGGGGGGACTAGCGGCCGTCCTACGTCTAGCACAGATACGCAGTATTTT.

The chain employs TRBV10-2 and TRBJ1-1; the D gene is possibly TRBD1 (5 bases). CDR1 is WSHSY, CDR2 SAAADI, per germline. Trimming cost V 9 bases and J 4 bases, with 18 bases left between them. This CDR3 has 14 amino acids. This chain's CDR3 is CASTPGTSITEAFF. CDR3 DNA sequence: TGCGCCAGTACTCCCGGGACTTCGATCACTGAAGCTTTCTTT.

This clone was observed a few times. This sequence joins TRBV19 and TRBJ2-3, with 9 bases matching TRBD2. Germline V gene lookup returns CDR1 LNHDA and CDR2 SQIVND (reference sequence). The V gene end was trimmed by 2 bases and the J gene end by 6 bases; junction bases not matched to a gene: 3. The CDR3 runs 14 residues. The CDR3 spells CASSISSGIDTQYF. The CDR3 DNA is TGTGCCAGTAGTATATCTAGCGGGATTGATACGCAGTATTTT.

The gene calls are TRBV7-3 and TRBJ2-1; 7 bases are a match to TRBD2. Germline CDR1 is SGHTA and CDR2 is FQGTGA. The CDR3 sequence is 15 residues long. The junction had 7 bases not matched to a gene; V was cut back by 1 base and J by 7 bases. Here the CDR3 DNA reads TGTGCCAGCAGCTTAATAACGGGAGGTCGGAATGAGCAGTTCTTC. Its translation is CASSLITGGRNEQFF.